What follows describes a single T cell receptor (beta chain). Antigen unknown. Researchers ran the PCR with 60 Vbeta and 13 Jbeta primers. Clones were read by immunoSEQ multiplex PCR, and TCRdb kept only the in-frame ones, dropping some. The top ten clones hold 1.9% of a sample with around 160,000 clones, 65% to 90% of them seen once. The CDR3 extends over 16 amino acids. Looked up from germline, CDR1 is MNHNS and CDR2 is SASEGT. The V end was cut by 1 base, the J end by 4 bases, with 15 bases between. These data are taken from a study of cytomegalovirus exposure and HLA in healthy donors. Notes on the study in general: The productive fraction for most TCR beta V segments was about 87% or about 30% in an earlier analysis. Rare TCR sequences predominated, though certain public TCRs were found in many donors.

This chain connects TRBV6-1 to TRBJ2-3; D is perhaps TRBD2 (6 bases). Material for sequencing was PBMCs. This clonotype originated in a human donor in good health. CDR3 loop: CASSEGGELASDTQYF. CDR3 nucleotides: TGTGCCAGCAGTGAAGGGGGGGAACTAGCCTCAGATACGCAGTATTTT.